The rows below give T cell receptor beta chains drawn from one sample of a study of monozygotic twins with inflammatory bowel disease. For each CDR3 protein, TCRdb gives one entry from its re-call of the 5' RACE reads, without DNA. This listing includes 150,000 or so distinct CDR3 sequences. What was sequenced was blood. Source of these receptors: a human donor with ulcerative colitis or Crohn's disease, or a healthy co-twin of an affected twin (not recorded which). Each CDR3 is given with its conserved first and last residue.

cdr3_length: 15
j_call: TRBJ2-3
v_call: TRBV2
cdr3_aa: CASSRTSGSPDTQYF

cdr3_length: 16
j_call: TRBJ2-4
v_call: TRBV5-1
cdr3_aa: CASSLEAGGLGNIQYF

cdr3_length: 15
j_call: TRBJ1-2
v_call: TRBV27
cdr3_aa: CASSLYGGRVDGYTF

cdr3_length: 13
j_call: TRBJ2-7
v_call: TRBV5-1
cdr3_aa: CASSVSGAYEQYF

cdr3_length: 12
j_call: TRBJ2-5
v_call: TRBV20-1
cdr3_aa: CSASARGETQYF

cdr3_length: 18
j_call: TRBJ2-2
v_call: TRBV30
cdr3_aa: CAWSVGDFLTENTGELFF

cdr3_length: 15
j_call: TRBJ1-2
v_call: TRBV7-8
cdr3_aa: CASSSLLGGGVGYTF

cdr3_length: 12
j_call: TRBJ2-1
v_call: TRBV5-1
cdr3_aa: CASSLWGDEQFF

cdr3_length: 13
j_call: TRBJ2-5
v_call: TRBV10-3
cdr3_aa: CATSGTDQETQYF

cdr3_length: 15
j_call: TRBJ2-6
v_call: TRBV4-1
cdr3_aa: CASSQESPGANVLTF

cdr3_length: 13
j_call: TRBJ2-7
v_call: TRBV20-1
cdr3_aa: CSALLSGSGEQYF

cdr3_length: 14
j_call: TRBJ1-4
v_call: TRBV12-3/TRBV12-4
cdr3_aa: CASSLIADSEKLFF

cdr3_length: 15
j_call: TRBJ1-4
v_call: TRBV20-1
cdr3_aa: CSARDTGEGNEKLFF

cdr3_length: 13
j_call: TRBJ2-2
v_call: TRBV19
cdr3_aa: CASSISDTGELFF

cdr3_length: 17
j_call: TRBJ2-3
v_call: TRBV24-1
cdr3_aa: CATSDQLAGAGTDTQYF

cdr3_length: 14
j_call: TRBJ2-7
v_call: TRBV18
cdr3_aa: CASSFDGTAGEQYF

cdr3_length: 16
j_call: TRBJ2-7
v_call: TRBV15
cdr3_aa: CATSRAGTLYDYEQYF

cdr3_length: 14
j_call: TRBJ2-3
v_call: TRBV6-1
cdr3_aa: CASRGLAGVDTQYF

cdr3_length: 13
j_call: TRBJ1-1
v_call: TRBV29-1
cdr3_aa: CSVSLGVNTEAFF

cdr3_length: 14
j_call: TRBJ1-1
v_call: TRBV19
cdr3_aa: CASRRANMNTEAFF

cdr3_length: 12
j_call: TRBJ2-2
v_call: TRBV25-1
cdr3_aa: CASSGPTGELFF

cdr3_length: 17
j_call: TRBJ2-7
v_call: TRBV5-5
cdr3_aa: CASSPTGRTSRGYEQYF

cdr3_length: 15
j_call: TRBJ2-1
v_call: TRBV20-1
cdr3_aa: CSGTVFGGRINEQFF

cdr3_length: 15
j_call: TRBJ2-2
v_call: TRBV7-3
cdr3_aa: CASSLKLADTGELFF

cdr3_length: 13
j_call: TRBJ2-3
v_call: TRBV29-1
cdr3_aa: CSVGGKRTDTQYF

cdr3_length: 15
j_call: TRBJ2-3
v_call: TRBV20-1
cdr3_aa: CSARGAGELTDTQYF

cdr3_length: 15
j_call: TRBJ2-2
v_call: TRBV10-3
cdr3_aa: CAIRPTSPNTGELFF

cdr3_length: 14
j_call: TRBJ2-2
v_call: TRBV27
cdr3_aa: CASSFTVNTGELFF

cdr3_length: 15
j_call: TRBJ1-6
v_call: TRBV27
cdr3_aa: CASSGSGTGYSPLHF

cdr3_length: 14
j_call: TRBJ1-5
v_call: TRBV28
cdr3_aa: CASSFGTGQQPQHF

cdr3_length: 13
j_call: TRBJ2-1
v_call: TRBV5-1
cdr3_aa: CASSSGQFVEQFF

cdr3_length: 12
j_call: TRBJ2-5
v_call: TRBV15
cdr3_aa: CATSRDLETQYF

cdr3_length: 12
j_call: TRBJ1-6
v_call: TRBV12-3/TRBV12-4
cdr3_aa: CASSFSNSPLHF

cdr3_length: 16
j_call: TRBJ2-2
v_call: TRBV5-1
cdr3_aa: CASPPRTGGIAGELFF

cdr3_length: 16
j_call: TRBJ2-1
v_call: TRBV27
cdr3_aa: CASSFGQSEDYNEQFF

cdr3_length: 13
j_call: TRBJ1-5
v_call: TRBV19
cdr3_aa: CASTILGNQPQHF

cdr3_length: 17
j_call: TRBJ2-2
v_call: TRBV9
cdr3_aa: CASSVAKDRGNTGELFF

cdr3_length: 14
j_call: TRBJ1-1
v_call: TRBV20-1
cdr3_aa: CSARFGTGNTEAFF

cdr3_length: 14
j_call: TRBJ2-1
v_call: TRBV20-1
cdr3_aa: CSASWLAGANEQFF

cdr3_length: 17
j_call: TRBJ2-7
v_call: TRBV29-1
cdr3_aa: CSVGGRTGEGGKYEQYF

cdr3_length: 14
j_call: TRBJ2-7
v_call: TRBV10-2
cdr3_aa: CASTGGRTSYEQYF

cdr3_length: 14
j_call: TRBJ1-1
v_call: TRBV5-1
cdr3_aa: CASSLRRLNTEAFF

cdr3_length: 14
j_call: TRBJ1-1
v_call: TRBV10-2
cdr3_aa: CASRVEGRNTEAFF

cdr3_length: 14
j_call: TRBJ1-5
v_call: TRBV7-9
cdr3_aa: CASSSGTGEQPQHF

cdr3_length: 15
j_call: TRBJ1-2
v_call: TRBV28
cdr3_aa: CASSKGQGLNYGYTF

cdr3_length: 16
j_call: TRBJ2-7
v_call: TRBV25-1
cdr3_aa: CASSEWGGVVSYEQYF

cdr3_length: 15
j_call: TRBJ2-1
v_call: TRBV15
cdr3_aa: CATSQKDRWVDEQFF

cdr3_length: 16
j_call: TRBJ2-7
v_call: TRBV7-9
cdr3_aa: CASSLRSLGFTYEQYF

cdr3_length: 15
j_call: TRBJ2-5
v_call: TRBV5-1
cdr3_aa: CASSLTGGLRETQYF

cdr3_length: 18
j_call: TRBJ1-4
v_call: TRBV5-1
cdr3_aa: CASSLKNSDRATNEKLFF

cdr3_length: 16
j_call: TRBJ2-7
v_call: TRBV12-3/TRBV12-4
cdr3_aa: CASSPGTSVRGYEQYF

cdr3_length: 15
j_call: TRBJ2-1
v_call: TRBV6-1
cdr3_aa: CASSRPGGAYNEQFF

cdr3_length: 13
j_call: TRBJ1-2
v_call: TRBV28
cdr3_aa: CAITTGTYYGYTF

cdr3_length: 18
j_call: TRBJ1-6
v_call: TRBV11-1
cdr3_aa: CASSLYGQQIGANSPLHF

cdr3_length: 17
j_call: TRBJ1-1
v_call: TRBV3-1
cdr3_aa: CASSQVSRQLSNTEAFF